This paragraph reports one TCR beta chain. Its antigen remains unknown. Vbeta (60) and Jbeta (13) primers were used in the PCR. Here immunoSEQ multiplex PCR was the method, and the copy in TCRdb shows in-frame clones only, minus some. This table has about 140,000 clones, 60% to 85% appearing once. This entry is derived from a study of cytomegalovirus exposure and HLA in healthy donors. Points from the study as a whole: There were some V segments, including TRBV6-2 and TRBV6-3, excluded as indistinguishable. It was 164 TCR beta chains that were listed as cytomegalovirus-associated.

Trimming shortened V by 0 bases and J by 8 bases, and 15 bases separated the two germline ends. Germline-derived CDR1 and CDR2 are SGHRS and YFSETQ. The CDR3 spans 15 residues. This receptor was identified in a young man in good health and CMV-seronegative. What was sequenced was PBMCs. The chain has TRBV5-1 and TRBJ2-4; possible D gene TRBD2, 6 bases. Here the CDR3 DNA reads TGCGCCAGCAGCTTGGCCGGGGGAGCATTTGACATTCAGTACTTC. It specifies CASSLAGGAFDIQYF.